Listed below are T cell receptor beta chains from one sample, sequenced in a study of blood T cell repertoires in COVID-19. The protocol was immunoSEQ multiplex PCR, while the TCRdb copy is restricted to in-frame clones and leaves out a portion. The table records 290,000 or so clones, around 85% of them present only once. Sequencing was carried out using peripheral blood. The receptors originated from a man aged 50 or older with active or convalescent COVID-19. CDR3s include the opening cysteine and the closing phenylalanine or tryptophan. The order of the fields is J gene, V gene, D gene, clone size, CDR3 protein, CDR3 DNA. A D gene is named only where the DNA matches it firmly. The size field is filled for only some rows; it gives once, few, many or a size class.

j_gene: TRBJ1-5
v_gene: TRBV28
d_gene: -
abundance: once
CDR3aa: CASSLVQGNNQPQHF
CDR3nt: TGTGCCAGCAGTTTGGTTCAGGGGAACAATCAGCCCCAGCATTTT

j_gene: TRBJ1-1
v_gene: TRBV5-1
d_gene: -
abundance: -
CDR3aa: CASSSSTESLIF
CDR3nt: TGCGCCAGCAGCTCGTCGACGGAGTCGTTAATCTTT

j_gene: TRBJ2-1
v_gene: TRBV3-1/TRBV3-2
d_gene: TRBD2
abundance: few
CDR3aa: CASSRGTSGRGYEQFF
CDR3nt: TGTGCCAGCAGCCGAGGGACTAGCGGGAGAGGATATGAGCAGTTCTTC

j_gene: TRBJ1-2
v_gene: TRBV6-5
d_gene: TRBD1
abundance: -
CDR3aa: CASTPTGTGYTF
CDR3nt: TGTGCCAGCACCCCGACAGGGACGGGCTACACCTTC

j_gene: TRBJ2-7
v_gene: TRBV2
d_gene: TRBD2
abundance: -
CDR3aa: CASRPGLGPDYEQYF
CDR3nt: TGTGCCAGCAGACCGGGACTAGGACCGGACTACGAGCAGTACTTC

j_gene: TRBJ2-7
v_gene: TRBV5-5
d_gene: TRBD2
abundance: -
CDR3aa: CASSLGGGVYEQYF
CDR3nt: TGTGCCAGCAGCTTGGGTGGGGGGGTCTACGAGCAGTACTTC

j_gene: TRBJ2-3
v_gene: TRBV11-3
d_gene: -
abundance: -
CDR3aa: CASSRRLADTQYF
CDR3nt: TGTGCCAGCAGCCGTAGACTCGCAGATACGCAGTATTTT

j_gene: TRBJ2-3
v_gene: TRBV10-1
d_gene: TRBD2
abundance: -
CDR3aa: CAGGLAGERRTDTQYF
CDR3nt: TGCGCCGGCGGACTAGCGGGAGAGAGGCGCACAGATACGCAGTATTTT

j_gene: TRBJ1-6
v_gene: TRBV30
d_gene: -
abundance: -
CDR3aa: CAWSVSGRPKNNSPLHF
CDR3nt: TGTGCCTGGAGTGTATCAGGGCGTCCTAAGAATAATTCACCCCTCCACTTT

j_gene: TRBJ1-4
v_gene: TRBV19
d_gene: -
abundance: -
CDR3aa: CASQDSQEKLFF
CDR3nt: TGTGCCTCCCAGGACAGCCAAGAAAAACTGTTTTTT

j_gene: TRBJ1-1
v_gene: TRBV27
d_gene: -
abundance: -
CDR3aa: CGSGRQGGTEAFF
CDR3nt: TGTGGTTCGGGGAGGCAGGGAGGCACTGAAGCTTTCTTT

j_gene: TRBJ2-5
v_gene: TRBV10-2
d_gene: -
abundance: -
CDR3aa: CASNGGGGTQYF
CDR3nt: TGCGCCAGCAATGGGGGAGGGGGGACCCAGTACTTC

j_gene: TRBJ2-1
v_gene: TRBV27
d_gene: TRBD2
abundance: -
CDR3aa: CASSPSGTSVDNEQFF
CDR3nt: TGTGCCAGCAGTCCGTCCGGGACTAGCGTCGACAATGAGCAGTTCTTC

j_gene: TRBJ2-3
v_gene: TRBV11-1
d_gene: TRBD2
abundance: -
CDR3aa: CASSLGLAGRQYF
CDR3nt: TGTGCCAGCAGCTTAGGACTAGCGGGGAGACAGTATTTT

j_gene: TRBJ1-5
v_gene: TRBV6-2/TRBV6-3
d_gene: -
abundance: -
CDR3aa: CASSLQGFYSNQPQHF
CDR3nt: TGTGCCAGCAGCTTACAGGGTTTCTATAGCAATCAGCCCCAGCATTTT

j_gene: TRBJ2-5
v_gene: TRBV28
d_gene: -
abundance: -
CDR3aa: CASMSGGEETQYF
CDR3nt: TGTGCCAGCATGAGTGGCGGGGAAGAGACCCAGTACTTC

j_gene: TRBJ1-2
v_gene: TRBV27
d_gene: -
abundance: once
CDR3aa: CASSLAGNYGYTF
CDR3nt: TGTGCCAGCAGTTTAGCCGGTAACTATGGCTACACCTTC

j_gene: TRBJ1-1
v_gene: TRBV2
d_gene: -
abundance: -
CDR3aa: CASSEGFLGLSNTEAFF
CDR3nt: TGTGCCAGCAGTGAAGGTTTTTTGGGGCTATCGAACACTGAAGCTTTCTTT

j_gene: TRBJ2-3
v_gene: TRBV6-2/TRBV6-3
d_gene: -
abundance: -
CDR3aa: CASSRLEGGTDTQYF
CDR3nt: TGTGCCAGCAGTCGACTAGAAGGGGGCACAGATACGCAGTATTTT

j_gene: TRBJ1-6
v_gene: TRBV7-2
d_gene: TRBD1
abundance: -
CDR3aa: CASSPWTGNSPLHF
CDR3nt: TGTGCCAGCAGCCCGTGGACAGGGAATTCACCCCTCCACTTT

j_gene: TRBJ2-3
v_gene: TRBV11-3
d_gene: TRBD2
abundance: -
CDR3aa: CASSLGGSDTQYF
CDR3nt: TGTGCCAGCAGCTTGGGGGGGTCAGATACGCAGTATTTT

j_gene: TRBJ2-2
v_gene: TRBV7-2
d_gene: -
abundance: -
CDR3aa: CASSLLSSSAGELFF
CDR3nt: TGTGCCAGCAGCTTATTGAGTAGCTCTGCCGGGGAGCTGTTTTTT

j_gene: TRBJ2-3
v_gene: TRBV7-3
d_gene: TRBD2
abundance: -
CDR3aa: CASSSSGGTDTQYF
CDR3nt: TGTGCCAGCAGCTCTAGCGGTGGCACAGATACGCAGTATTTT

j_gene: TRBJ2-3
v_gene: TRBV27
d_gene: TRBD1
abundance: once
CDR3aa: CASSLQGAIGATDTQYF
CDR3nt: TGTGCCAGCAGTTTACAGGGGGCAATCGGGGCCACAGATACGCAGTATTTT

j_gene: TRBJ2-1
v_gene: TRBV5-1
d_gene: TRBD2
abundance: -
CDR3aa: CASTLAGVTYNEQFF
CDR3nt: TGCGCCAGCACCCTAGCGGGAGTAACGTACAATGAGCAGTTCTTC

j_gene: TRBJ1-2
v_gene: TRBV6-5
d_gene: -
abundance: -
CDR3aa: CAGGVGRTNLYGYTF
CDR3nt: TGTGCCGGGGGGGTAGGCCGCACTAATCTCTATGGCTACACCTTC

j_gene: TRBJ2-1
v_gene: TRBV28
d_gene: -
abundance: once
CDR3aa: CAIKKSGSSYNEQFF
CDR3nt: TGTGCCATTAAAAAAAGCGGCAGCTCCTACAATGAGCAGTTCTTC

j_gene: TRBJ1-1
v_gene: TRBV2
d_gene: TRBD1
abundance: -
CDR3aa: CASRTQGAGTEAFF
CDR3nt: TGTGCCAGCAGGACACAGGGGGCAGGCACTGAAGCTTTCTTT

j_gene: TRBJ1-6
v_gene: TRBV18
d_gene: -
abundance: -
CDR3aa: CASSPVAEHNSPLHF
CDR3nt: TGTGCCAGCTCACCAGTGGCAGAACATAATTCACCCCTCCACTTT

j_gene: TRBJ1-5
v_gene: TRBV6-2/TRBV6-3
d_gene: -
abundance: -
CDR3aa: CASSFSSGGRGNQPQHF
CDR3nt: TGTGCCAGCAGTTTCTCATCCGGGGGTCGGGGCAATCAGCCCCAGCATTTT

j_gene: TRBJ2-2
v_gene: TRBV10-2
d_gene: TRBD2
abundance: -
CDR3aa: CASSDRGGLAGDRWTGELFF
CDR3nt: TGCGCCAGCAGTGACCGGGGGGGACTAGCGGGAGATCGGTGGACCGGGGAGCTGTTTTTT

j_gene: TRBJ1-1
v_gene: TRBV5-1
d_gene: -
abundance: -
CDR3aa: CASSLSTSRNEAFF
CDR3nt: TGCGCCAGCAGCTTATCTACTAGCCGGAATGAAGCTTTCTTT

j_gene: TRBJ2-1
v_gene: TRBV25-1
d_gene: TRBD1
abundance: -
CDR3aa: CASQPRDRISHEQFF
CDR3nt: TGTGCCAGCCAGCCCCGGGACAGGATAAGCCATGAGCAGTTCTTC

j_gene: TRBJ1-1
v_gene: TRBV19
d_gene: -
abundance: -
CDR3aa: CASSYRSTANTEAFF
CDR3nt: TGTGCCAGTAGCTATCGATCCACAGCCAACACTGAAGCTTTCTTT

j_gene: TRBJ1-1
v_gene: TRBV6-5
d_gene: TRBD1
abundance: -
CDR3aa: CASRAQGAGTEAFF
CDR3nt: TGTGCCAGCAGGGCACAGGGGGCCGGCACTGAAGCTTTCTTT

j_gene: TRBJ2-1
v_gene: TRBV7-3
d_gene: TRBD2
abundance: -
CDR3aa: CASAGAVHNEQFF
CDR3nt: TGTGCCAGCGCGGGAGCGGTTCACAATGAGCAGTTCTTC

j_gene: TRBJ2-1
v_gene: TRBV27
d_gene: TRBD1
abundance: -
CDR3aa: CASSLSGQVNSYNEQFF
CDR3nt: TGTGCCAGCAGTTTATCGGGACAGGTGAACTCCTACAATGAGCAGTTCTTC

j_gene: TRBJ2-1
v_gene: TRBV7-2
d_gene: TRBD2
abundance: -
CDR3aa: CASSFNSGRAGSEQFF
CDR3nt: TGTGCCAGCAGCTTCAATAGCGGGAGGGCCGGTAGTGAGCAGTTCTTC

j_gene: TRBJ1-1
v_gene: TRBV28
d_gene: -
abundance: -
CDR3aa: CASSPRDGTNTEAFF
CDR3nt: TGTGCCAGCAGTCCTCGGGACGGGACTAACACTGAAGCTTTCTTT

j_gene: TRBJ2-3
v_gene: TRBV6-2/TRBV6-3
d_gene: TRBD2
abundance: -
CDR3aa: CASSPGQASGLAVTDTQYF
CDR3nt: TGTGCCAGCAGCCCCGGACAGGCATCGGGACTAGCCGTCACAGATACGCAGTATTTT

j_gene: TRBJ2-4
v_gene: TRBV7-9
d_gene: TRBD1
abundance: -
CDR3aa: CASSLGQGILENIQYF
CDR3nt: TGTGCCAGCAGCTTAGGACAGGGAATCTTGGAAAACATTCAGTACTTC

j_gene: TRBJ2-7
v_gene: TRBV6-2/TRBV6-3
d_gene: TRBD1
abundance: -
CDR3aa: CASSSRPGQEASF
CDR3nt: TGTGCCAGCAGTTCCCGTCCGGGACAGGAGGCCTCCTTC

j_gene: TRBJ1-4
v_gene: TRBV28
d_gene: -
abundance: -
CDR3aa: CASTDSGQLNEKLFF
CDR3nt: TGTGCCAGCACCGATTCCGGACAGCTTAATGAAAAACTGTTTTTT

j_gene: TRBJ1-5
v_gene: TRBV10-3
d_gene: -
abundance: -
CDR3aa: CASAGRNNQPQHF
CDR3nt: TGTGCCTCCGCGGGACGGAACAATCAGCCCCAGCATTTT

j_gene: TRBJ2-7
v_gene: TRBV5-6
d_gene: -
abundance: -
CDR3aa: CASSPTYLPDYEQYF
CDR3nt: TGTGCCAGCAGCCCCACCTACCTACCCGACTACGAGCAGTACTTC

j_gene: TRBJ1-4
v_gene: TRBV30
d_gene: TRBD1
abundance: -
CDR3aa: CACNRGRSEKLFF
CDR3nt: TGTGCCTGTAACAGGGGGCGAAGTGAAAAACTGTTTTTT

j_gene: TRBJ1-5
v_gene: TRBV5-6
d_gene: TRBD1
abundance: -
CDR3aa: CASSLARGRNQPQHF
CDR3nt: TGTGCCAGCAGCTTGGCGAGGGGGCGCAATCAGCCCCAGCATTTT

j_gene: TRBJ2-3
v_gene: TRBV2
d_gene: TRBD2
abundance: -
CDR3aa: CASTQGTSGRAPDTQYF
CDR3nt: TGTGCCAGCACCCAAGGGACTAGCGGGAGGGCCCCAGATACGCAGTATTTT

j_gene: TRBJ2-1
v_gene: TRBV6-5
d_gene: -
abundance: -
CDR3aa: CASSPSLVAYNEQFF
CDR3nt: TGTGCCAGCAGTCCCTCGCTAGTTGCCTACAATGAGCAGTTCTTC

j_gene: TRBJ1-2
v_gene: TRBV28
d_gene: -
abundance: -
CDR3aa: CASSLPGTPRLGHGYTF
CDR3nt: TGTGCCAGCAGTTTGCCCGGGACACCCCGGTTGGGTCATGGCTACACCTTC

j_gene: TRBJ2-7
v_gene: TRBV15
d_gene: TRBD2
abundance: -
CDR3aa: CATSREGLAYEQYF
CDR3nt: TGTGCCACCAGCAGAGAGGGACTAGCGTACGAGCAGTACTTC